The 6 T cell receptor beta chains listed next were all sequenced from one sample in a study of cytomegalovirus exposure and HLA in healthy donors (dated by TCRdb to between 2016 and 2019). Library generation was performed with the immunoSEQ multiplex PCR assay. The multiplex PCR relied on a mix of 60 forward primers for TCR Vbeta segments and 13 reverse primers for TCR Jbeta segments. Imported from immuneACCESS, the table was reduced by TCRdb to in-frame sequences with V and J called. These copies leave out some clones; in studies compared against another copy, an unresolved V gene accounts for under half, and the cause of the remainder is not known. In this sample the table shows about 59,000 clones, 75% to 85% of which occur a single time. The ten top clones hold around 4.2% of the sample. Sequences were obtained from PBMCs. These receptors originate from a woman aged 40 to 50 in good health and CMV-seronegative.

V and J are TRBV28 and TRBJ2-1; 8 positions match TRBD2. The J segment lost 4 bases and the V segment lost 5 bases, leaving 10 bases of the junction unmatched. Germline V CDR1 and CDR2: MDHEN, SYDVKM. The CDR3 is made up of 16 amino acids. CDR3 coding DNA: TGTGCCAGCAGTCCCCCGGGGGGCGGGAGGTACAATGAGCAGTTCTTC. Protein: CASSPPGGGRYNEQFF.

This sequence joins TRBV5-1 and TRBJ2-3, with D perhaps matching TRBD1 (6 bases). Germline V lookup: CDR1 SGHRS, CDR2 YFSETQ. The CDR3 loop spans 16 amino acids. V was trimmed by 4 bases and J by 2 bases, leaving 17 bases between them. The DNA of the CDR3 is TGCGCCAGCAGCCCAGGGGCACAGCTCCTCACAGATACGCAGTATTTT. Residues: CASSPGAQLLTDTQYF.

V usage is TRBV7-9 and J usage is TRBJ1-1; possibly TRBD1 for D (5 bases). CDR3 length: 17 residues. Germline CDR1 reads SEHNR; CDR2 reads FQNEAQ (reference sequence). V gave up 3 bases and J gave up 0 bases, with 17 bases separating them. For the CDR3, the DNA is TGTGCCAGCAGCTTGGACGACAGAGGTCCTATGAACACTGAAGCTTTCTTT. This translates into CASSLDDRGPMNTEAFF.

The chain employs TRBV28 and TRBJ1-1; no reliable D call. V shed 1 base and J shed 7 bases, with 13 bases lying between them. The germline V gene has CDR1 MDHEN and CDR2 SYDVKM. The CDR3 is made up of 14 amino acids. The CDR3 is CASSLFSGVFEAFF. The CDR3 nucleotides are TGTGCCAGCAGTTTATTCTCAGGTGTGTTTGAAGCTTTCTTT.

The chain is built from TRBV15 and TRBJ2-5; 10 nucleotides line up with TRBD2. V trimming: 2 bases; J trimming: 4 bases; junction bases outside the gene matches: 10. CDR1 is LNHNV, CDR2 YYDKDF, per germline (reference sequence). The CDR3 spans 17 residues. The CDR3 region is CATSRSGNVAGGETQYF. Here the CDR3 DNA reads TGTGCCACCAGCAGATCTGGAAACGTAGCGGGAGGAGAGACCCAGTACTTC.

In nucleotides, the CDR3 is TGTGCCAGCAGCCTACAGGGACATGGGAACACTGAAGCTTTCTTT. Protein product: CASSLQGHGNTEAFF. The V call is TRBV2, the J call TRBJ1-1; weak D call: TRBD1 (6 bases). Germline CDR1 is SNHLY and CDR2 is FYNNEI. CDR3 length equals 15 residues. V lost 6 bases, J lost 1 base, and 15 bases lay in between.